The 7 T cell receptor beta chains in this list originate from one sample, sequenced in a study of human T cells and chemical hapten exposure. Each CDR3 protein gets one entry after TCRdb re-called the 5' RACE reads with MiXCR. The table has tens of thousands of distinct CDR3 sequences, less than 9.5% seen once. It was from unfractionated whole blood that total RNA was extracted. The receptor set was obtained from a male donor in good health.

V usage is TRBV11-2 and J usage is TRBJ1-2; tentative D call: TRBD1 (5 bases). Germline values: CDR1 SGHAT, CDR2 FQNNGV. CDR3 size: 14 residues. With 0 bases removed from V and 6 bases from J, the gap between germline ends came to 11 bases. The CDR3: CASSLDQMGHGYTF. As DNA, the CDR3 is TGTGCCAGCAGCTTAGATCAAATGGGGCATGGCTACACCTTC.

In this sample, this clonotype turned up a few times. The V call is TRBV27, the J call TRBJ2-7; D perhaps matches TRBD1 (6 bases). Trimming took 6 bases from V and 1 from J, leaving 19 bases between them. Germline V gene sequence: CDR1 MNHEY, CDR2 SMNVEV (reference sequence). CDR3 length: 16 amino acids. The CDR3 DNA reads as TGTGCCAGCAGCCCTGGTTCTGGGACATCATCCTACGAGCAGTACTTC. It yields the protein CASSPGSGTSSYEQYF.

The gene calls are TRBV7-8 and TRBJ2-7; 7 bases are shared with TRBD1. Germline values: CDR1 SGHVS, CDR2 FQNEAQ. J gave up 6 bases and V 2 bases, and 10 bases lay outside the gene matches. The CDR3 is made up of 15 amino acids. The DNA of the CDR3 is TGTGCCAGCAGCTTAAGAGGGGGCCCTGGATTCGAGCAGTACTTC. Translating it yields CASSLRGGPGFEQYF.

This clonotype was counted ten times or more. The V gene is TRBV5-1, the J gene TRBJ2-3, with D unresolved. This CDR3 spans 13 amino acids. The V end lost 0 bases, the J end lost 4 bases, and 6 bases lay between the germline ends. Germline V CDR1 and CDR2: SGHRS, YFSETQ. The CDR3 is CASSLEGSDTQYF. Written as DNA, the CDR3 is TGCGCCAGCAGCTTGGAAGGATCAGATACGCAGTATTTT.

This clonotype came up a few times. The chain employs TRBV3-1 and TRBJ1-2; 9 bases align to TRBD1. V trimming: 1 base; J trimming: 3 bases; junction bases outside the gene matches: 12. Germline V gives CDR1 LGHDT, CDR2 YNNKEL (reference sequence). This CDR3 region has 18 residues. The CDR3 region has the DNA TGTGCCAGCAGCCAAGGATTGTCCGGGACAGGGAAGTACTATGGCTACACCTTC. It is translated as CASSQGLSGTGKYYGYTF. Using reference TRBV3-1 and TRBJ1-2 for the parts outside the CDR3, the full variable domain is DTAVSQTPKYLVTQMGNDKSIKCEQNLGHDTMYWYKQDSKKFLKIMFSYNNKELIINETVPNRFSPKSPDKAHLNLHINSLELGDSAVYFCASSQGLSGTGKYYGYTFGSGTRLTVV.

This clonotype was seen many times. The chain combines TRBV7-9 with TRBJ2-1, with a tentative D call TRBD2 (6 bases). Germline assignment: CDR1 SEHNR and CDR2 FQNEAQ (reference sequence). CDR3 length: 17 amino acids. The ends were cut back, 5 bases at V and 3 bases at J, with 20 bases in the middle. The CDR3 here is CASSPVGGLQVYNEQFF. DNA of the CDR3: TGTGCCAGCAGCCCCGTCGGGGGATTGCAAGTCTACAATGAGCAGTTCTTC.

This clonotype was found many times. V gene TRBV20-1 combines with J gene TRBJ1-1, with TRBD1 as a possible D gene (5 bases). The germline V and J ends were trimmed by 3 bases and 0 bases, with 14 bases remaining between them. In germline, CDR1 is DFQATT, CDR2 SNEGSKA (reference sequence). This CDR3 has 15 amino acids. CDR3 loop: CSASRNRRMNTEAFF. In nucleotides, the CDR3 is TGCAGTGCTAGTCGGAACAGGAGAATGAACACTGAAGCTTTCTTT.